The present T cell receptor beta chain was sequenced within a study of T cell responses to AZD1222 COVID-19 vaccine. Regarding the study as a whole: Spike-specific TCR breadth rose after two AZD1222 doses, and depth rose as well. The number of AZD1222 recipients seropositive at baseline was only six.

This clone was detected only a few times. Its antigen is undetermined. The method was immunoSEQ multiplex PCR; TCRdb's version includes in-frame clones alone and lacks a portion of them. The sample holds about 60,000 clones; 85% are singletons and the top ten take roughly a fifth. The sample here was peripheral blood, taken on day 0 of MenACWY control vaccination. The receptor was isolated from an adult in good health.

The CDR3: CASSPLQGETEAFF. Written as DNA, the CDR3 is TGTGCCAGCTCACCATTACAGGGGGAAACTGAAGCTTTCTTT. This sequence joins TRBV18 and TRBJ1-1, with 8 bases matching TRBD1. V shed 2 bases and J 5 bases; nucleotides not matched to a gene: 4. Germline lookup yields CDR1 KGHSH and CDR2 LQKENI. The CDR3 runs 14 residues.